These 10 T cell receptor beta chains were all obtained from the same sample, sequenced in a study of blood T cells in healthy people across ages. The use of a sample-barcoded 5' primer and a J-beta primer mix characterized a second PCR of roughly 7 to 12 cycles. TCRdb re-derived calls from the 5' RACE reads in MiXCR, one entry per CDR3 protein. The repertoire holds about 1.5 million distinct CDR3 sequences, with 35% to 45% as singletons. Sequences were obtained from blood. These receptors all stem from a woman between 18 and 29 years old in good health.

A few counts support this clonotype. The V gene is TRBV7-9, the J gene TRBJ1-2; 7 bases are shared with TRBD1. From germline, CDR1 is SEHNR and CDR2 FQNEAQ (reference sequence). The CDR3 extends over 15 amino acids. The ends lost 5 bases at V and 5 bases at J; junction bases unmatched: 11. CDR3 coding DNA: TGTGCCAGCAGCGGCCGGGACAGAGTAATTTATGGCTACACCTTC. Amino acid sequence: CASSGRDRVIYGYTF. Looking up the rest from reference TRBV7-9 and TRBJ1-2 gives the full variable domain: DTGVSQNPRHKITKRGQNVTFRCDPISEHNRLYWYRQTLGQGPEFLTYFQNEAQLEKSRLLSDRFSAERPKGSFSTLEIQRTEQGDSAMYLCASSGRDRVIYGYTFGSGTRLTVV.

The chain employs TRBV12-3 or TRBV12-4 and TRBJ2-3; 9 bases align to TRBD2. Germline trimming cut 3 bases from V and 6 bases from J; bases unmatched to any gene: 7. The CDR3 spans 15 residues. The DNA for the CDR3 is TGTGCCAGCAGTTTCATTGCTAGCGGGATGGATACGCAGTATTTT. It encodes CASSFIASGMDTQYF.

The chain is built from TRBV29-1 and TRBJ1-2; TRBD1 is a possible D gene (5 bases). The CDR3 length is 15 residues. Germline V gives CDR1 SQVTM, CDR2 ANQGSEA. V was shortened by 0 bases and J by 0 bases, with 11 bases between the two germline ends. CDR3 in amino acids: CSVEDRAGPNYGYTF. CDR3 in DNA: TGCAGCGTTGAAGATAGGGCAGGGCCTAACTATGGCTACACCTTC.

This chain connects TRBV27 to TRBJ2-7; D might be TRBD2 (6 bases). The length of the CDR3 is 13 residues. Germline values: CDR1 MNHEY, CDR2 SMNVEV (reference sequence). The V and J ends lost 4 bases and 7 bases respectively, with 14 bases between them. CDR3 nucleotide sequence: TGTGCCAGCAGTTCGCTAGCGACGCGGGAGCAGTACTTC. Translated: CASSSLATREQYF.

This chain uses TRBV3-1 with TRBJ1-2; 7 bases fit TRBD1. This CDR3 has 15 residues. Germline V gene sequence: CDR1 LGHDT, CDR2 YNNKEL (reference sequence). The ends lost 4 bases at V and 2 bases at J; junction bases unmatched: 7. CDR3 in amino acids: CASSRTGAPNYGYTF. CDR3 sequence (DNA): TGTGCCAGCAGCCGTACAGGGGCCCCCAACTATGGCTACACCTTC. The variable domain in full, with the rest retrieved from reference TRBV3-1 and TRBJ1-2, is DTAVSQTPKYLVTQMGNDKSIKCEQNLGHDTMYWYKQDSKKFLKIMFSYNNKELIINETVPNRFSPKSPDKAHLNLHINSLELGDSAVYFCASSRTGAPNYGYTFGSGTRLTVV.

The chain employs TRBV20-1 and TRBJ1-1; 8 bases are a match to TRBD1. CDR3 length: 13 residues. The germline V gene has CDR1 DFQATT and CDR2 SNEGSKA (reference sequence). V was pared by 6 bases and J by 4 bases, with 7 bases of the junction left unmatched. The CDR3 protein is CSALRGLGTEAFF. CDR3 in DNA: TGCAGTGCCCTCAGGGGGCTAGGCACTGAAGCTTTCTTT.

This clonotype was seen a handful of times. The gene calls are TRBV4-1 and TRBJ2-7; D ambiguous. This CDR3 is built from 13 residues. Germline-derived CDR1 and CDR2 are MGHRA and YSYEKL. V lost 3 bases to trimming and J lost 4 bases, with 10 bases between them. DNA for the CDR3: TGCGCCAGCAGCCATTTGGTCGAGTACGAGCAGTACTTC. It is translated as CASSHLVEYEQYF.

This clonotype was recorded once. This sequence joins TRBV7-2 and TRBJ1-6, with no clear D. Trimming left V 4 bases short and J 5 bases short, with 12 bases between. This CDR3 has 15 amino acids. Germline CDR1 and CDR2: SGHTA and FQGNSA. For the CDR3, the DNA is TGTGCCAGCAGCTCCGTAGCGAGAGATAATTCACCCCTCCACTTT. Amino acid sequence: CASSSVARDNSPLHF.

The chain uses TRBV3-1 and TRBJ2-7; D not resolved. Trimming cost V 1 base and J 1 base, with 8 bases left between them. Looked up from germline, CDR1 is LGHDT and CDR2 is YNNKEL (reference sequence). The CDR3 has 14 residues. This CDR3 is CASSQVYGSYEQYF. In nucleotides, the CDR3 is TGTGCCAGCAGCCAAGTCTACGGATCCTACGAGCAGTACTTC.

The chain links TRBV9 to TRBJ2-6, with D unclear. From germline, CDR1 is SGDLS and CDR2 YYNGEE. Trimming removed 5 bases from V and 0 bases from J, with 6 bases in between. The CDR3 totals 14 residues. The CDR3 DNA follows: TGTGCCAGCAGTGGGATCTCTGGGGCCAACGTCCTGACTTTC. Translating it yields CASSGISGANVLTF.